A selection of T cell receptor beta chains follows, all from one sample in a study of vaccination and CD4 T cells after COVID-19. MiXCR, run by TCRdb on the PCR reads, gives a single entry per CDR3 protein. The sample records fewer than 15,000 distinct CDR3 sequences, roughly three fifths being singletons. For these receptors, no antigen is known. The specimen was cultured CD4+ T cells from blood, collected after SARS-CoV-2 vaccination. The receptors stem from a human donor with COVID-19. CDR3s include the opening cysteine and the closing phenylalanine or tryptophan. The order of the fields is V gene, D gene, J gene, clone size, CDR3 protein, CDR3 DNA. The D gene is left open where the match is weak. Rows give clone size only sometimes, using once, few, many, or a class for an expanded clone.

V gene: TRBV27
D gene: NA
J gene: TRBJ1-1
clone size: NA
CDR3 protein: CASSERENTEAFF
CDR3 DNA: TGTGCCAGCAGTGAACGGGAAAACACTGAAGCTTTCTTT

V gene: TRBV11-3
D gene: NA
J gene: TRBJ2-1
clone size: once
CDR3 protein: CASSRDTSSYNEQFF
CDR3 DNA: TGTGCCAGCAGCCGAGACACGAGCTCCTACAATGAGCAGTTCTTC

V gene: TRBV6-1
D gene: TRBD1
J gene: TRBJ1-6
clone size: NA
CDR3 protein: CASSLTGTGDNSPLHF
CDR3 DNA: TGTGCCAGCAGTCTAACCGGGACAGGGGATAATTCACCCCTCCACTTT

V gene: TRBV25-1
D gene: NA
J gene: TRBJ1-1
clone size: NA
CDR3 protein: CASRGETGPLSEAFF
CDR3 DNA: TGTGCCAGCAGAGGTGAGACAGGACCCTTGTCGGAAGCTTTCTTT

V gene: TRBV20-1
D gene: TRBD1
J gene: TRBJ2-7
clone size: NA
CDR3 protein: CSADGQGMNEQYF
CDR3 DNA: TGCAGTGCTGACGGACAGGGAATGAACGAGCAGTACTTC

V gene: TRBV27
D gene: TRBD2
J gene: TRBJ2-1
clone size: NA
CDR3 protein: CASSPLGLAGGHYEQFF
CDR3 DNA: TGTGCCAGCAGTCCCTTGGGACTAGCGGGGGGGCACTATGAGCAGTTCTTC

V gene: TRBV6-5
D gene: NA
J gene: TRBJ1-3
clone size: few
CDR3 protein: CASSYSAGRPGNTIYF
CDR3 DNA: TGTGCCAGCAGTTACAGTGCGGGGCGGCCTGGGAACACCATATATTTT

V gene: TRBV6-5
D gene: TRBD1
J gene: TRBJ1-1
clone size: few
CDR3 protein: CASSSGGTEAFF
CDR3 DNA: TGTGCCAGCAGTTCAGGGGGTACTGAAGCTTTCTTT

V gene: TRBV29-1
D gene: NA
J gene: TRBJ2-5
clone size: NA
CDR3 protein: CSVVLETQYF
CDR3 DNA: TGCAGCGTTGTCCTGGAGACCCAGTACTTC

V gene: TRBV7-2
D gene: NA
J gene: TRBJ1-3
clone size: NA
CDR3 protein: CASSIEVAAGNTIYF
CDR3 DNA: TGTGCCAGCAGTATCGAGGTGGCAGCTGGAAACACCATATATTTT

V gene: TRBV6-5
D gene: TRBD1
J gene: TRBJ2-1
clone size: NA
CDR3 protein: CASSYSRDRYYNEQFF
CDR3 DNA: TGTGCCAGCAGTTACTCCCGGGACAGGTATTACAATGAGCAGTTCTTC

V gene: TRBV7-9
D gene: NA
J gene: TRBJ2-7
clone size: few
CDR3 protein: CASSLVFGNNEQYF
CDR3 DNA: TGTGCCAGCAGCTTGGTATTCGGGAATAACGAGCAGTACTTC

V gene: TRBV6-1
D gene: NA
J gene: TRBJ2-7
clone size: NA
CDR3 protein: CASSVGHRELGEQYF
CDR3 DNA: TGTGCCAGCAGTGTGGGACACCGGGAGTTGGGCGAGCAGTACTTC

V gene: TRBV2
D gene: NA
J gene: TRBJ2-7
clone size: NA
CDR3 protein: CASGGVFEYEQYF
CDR3 DNA: TGTGCCAGCGGCGGGGTGTTTGAATACGAGCAGTACTTC

V gene: TRBV7-2
D gene: NA
J gene: TRBJ1-1
clone size: few
CDR3 protein: CASSLGRGIETEAFF
CDR3 DNA: TGTGCCAGCAGCTTAGGGAGGGGGATCGAGACTGAAGCTTTCTTT

V gene: TRBV19
D gene: NA
J gene: TRBJ1-2
clone size: NA
CDR3 protein: CASSLDGGYGYTF
CDR3 DNA: TGTGCCAGTAGTTTGGACGGTGGATATGGCTACACCTTC

V gene: TRBV28
D gene: NA
J gene: TRBJ1-5
clone size: NA
CDR3 protein: CASTQLGQPQHF
CDR3 DNA: TGTGCCAGCACCCAATTGGGTCAGCCCCAGCATTTT

V gene: TRBV7-3
D gene: NA
J gene: TRBJ2-2
clone size: few
CDR3 protein: CASSLGNTGELFF
CDR3 DNA: TGTGCCAGCAGCTTAGGGAACACCGGGGAGCTGTTTTTT

V gene: TRBV20-1
D gene: NA
J gene: TRBJ1-3
clone size: NA
CDR3 protein: CSAREDPGNTIYF
CDR3 DNA: TGCAGTGCTAGAGAGGACCCTGGAAACACCATATATTTT

V gene: TRBV6-1
D gene: TRBD2
J gene: TRBJ2-2
clone size: few
CDR3 protein: CASRGGQDTGELFF
CDR3 DNA: TGTGCCAGCCGGGGGGGGCAGGACACCGGGGAGCTGTTTTTT

V gene: TRBV15
D gene: NA
J gene: TRBJ1-2
clone size: medium-sized
CDR3 protein: CATSRDDFGVNNYGYTF
CDR3 DNA: TGTGCCACCAGCAGAGATGATTTCGGGGTTAATAACTATGGCTACACCTTC

V gene: TRBV6-1
D gene: NA
J gene: TRBJ2-5
clone size: few
CDR3 protein: CASSPRETQYF
CDR3 DNA: TGTGCCAGCAGTCCCAGGGAGACCCAGTACTTC

V gene: TRBV30
D gene: NA
J gene: TRBJ1-3
clone size: NA
CDR3 protein: CACPTRSGNTIYF
CDR3 DNA: TGTGCCTGTCCCACTCGGTCGGGAAACACCATATATTTT

V gene: TRBV7-2
D gene: NA
J gene: TRBJ1-5
clone size: NA
CDR3 protein: CASSLRRNNQPQHF
CDR3 DNA: TGTGCCAGCAGCTTAAGGCGGAACAATCAGCCCCAGCATTTT

V gene: TRBV6-1
D gene: NA
J gene: TRBJ2-2
clone size: NA
CDR3 protein: CASSTVTGELFF
CDR3 DNA: TGTGCCAGCAGCACAGTTACCGGGGAGCTGTTTTTT

V gene: TRBV24-1
D gene: TRBD1
J gene: TRBJ2-5
clone size: few
CDR3 protein: CATSLAGGERETQYF
CDR3 DNA: TGTGCCACCAGTCTTGCAGGGGGTGAGCGAGAGACCCAGTACTTC

V gene: TRBV7-2
D gene: NA
J gene: TRBJ1-5
clone size: few
CDR3 protein: CASSLIFRGDQPQHF
CDR3 DNA: TGTGCCAGCAGCTTAATATTCAGGGGTGATCAGCCCCAGCATTTT

V gene: TRBV7-6
D gene: NA
J gene: TRBJ1-1
clone size: NA
CDR3 protein: CASSLASGSNTEAFF
CDR3 DNA: TGTGCCAGCAGCTTAGCGTCAGGGAGTAACACTGAAGCTTTCTTT

V gene: TRBV7-2
D gene: NA
J gene: TRBJ1-1
clone size: few
CDR3 protein: CASTLAGVGTEAFF
CDR3 DNA: TGTGCCAGCACCTTAGCAGGGGTTGGTACTGAAGCTTTCTTT

V gene: TRBV11-3
D gene: NA
J gene: TRBJ2-1
clone size: once
CDR3 protein: CASSLGGAYNEQFF
CDR3 DNA: TGTGCCAGCAGCTTAGGCGGGGCCTACAATGAGCAGTTCTTC

V gene: TRBV15
D gene: NA
J gene: TRBJ1-3
clone size: few
CDR3 protein: CATSLLRPSGAGNTIYF
CDR3 DNA: TGTGCCACCAGCTTACTCCGACCTTCAGGGGCTGGAAACACCATATATTTT

V gene: TRBV20-1
D gene: NA
J gene: TRBJ2-5
clone size: few
CDR3 protein: CSARDPTQGQETQYF
CDR3 DNA: TGCAGTGCTAGAGATCCCACGCAGGGTCAAGAGACCCAGTACTTC

V gene: TRBV6-2/TRBV6-3
D gene: NA
J gene: TRBJ1-5
clone size: NA
CDR3 protein: CASQSYSNQPQHF
CDR3 DNA: TGTGCCAGCCAGTCATATAGCAATCAGCCCCAGCATTTT

V gene: TRBV30
D gene: NA
J gene: TRBJ1-6
clone size: NA
CDR3 protein: CAWSGQVKTLHF
CDR3 DNA: TGTGCCTGGAGTGGGCAGGTGAAAACCCTCCACTTT

V gene: TRBV19
D gene: NA
J gene: TRBJ1-2
clone size: NA
CDR3 protein: CASSRAANYGYTF
CDR3 DNA: TGTGCCAGTAGTCGAGCCGCTAACTATGGCTACACCTTC

V gene: TRBV20-1
D gene: NA
J gene: TRBJ1-5
clone size: NA
CDR3 protein: CSASGPKDGPQHF
CDR3 DNA: TGCAGTGCTAGTGGGCCGAAAGATGGGCCCCAGCATTTT

V gene: TRBV6-2/TRBV6-3
D gene: TRBD1
J gene: TRBJ1-2
clone size: NA
CDR3 protein: CASTEGANYGYTF
CDR3 DNA: TGTGCCAGCACGGAGGGGGCGAACTATGGCTACACCTTC

V gene: TRBV20-1
D gene: NA
J gene: TRBJ2-7
clone size: NA
CDR3 protein: CSAHRDLKGEQYF
CDR3 DNA: TGCAGTGCTCACCGGGACCTCAAGGGCGAGCAGTACTTC

V gene: TRBV7-3
D gene: TRBD2
J gene: TRBJ2-7
clone size: NA
CDR3 protein: CASSTGTSGAYEQYF
CDR3 DNA: TGTGCCAGCAGCACGGGAACTAGCGGGGCCTACGAGCAGTACTTC

V gene: TRBV6-2/TRBV6-3
D gene: NA
J gene: TRBJ1-2
clone size: NA
CDR3 protein: CASSYSISGYGYTF
CDR3 DNA: TGTGCCAGCAGTTACTCGATATCCGGGTATGGCTACACCTTC

V gene: TRBV11-3
D gene: NA
J gene: TRBJ2-7
clone size: NA
CDR3 protein: CASSSAYEQYF
CDR3 DNA: TGTGCCAGCAGCTCAGCCTACGAGCAGTACTTC

V gene: TRBV7-2
D gene: TRBD2
J gene: TRBJ2-4
clone size: few
CDR3 protein: CASRSAGRGGIQYF
CDR3 DNA: TGTGCCAGCAGGTCCGCAGGGCGGGGGGGCATTCAGTACTTC

V gene: TRBV6-1
D gene: TRBD1
J gene: TRBJ1-6
clone size: NA
CDR3 protein: CASSGQGKSPLHF
CDR3 DNA: TGTGCCAGCAGTGGACAGGGAAAGTCACCCCTCCACTTT

V gene: TRBV19
D gene: NA
J gene: TRBJ2-5
clone size: NA
CDR3 protein: CASSRRGLKGPETQYF
CDR3 DNA: TGTGCCAGTAGCCGGAGGGGCCTCAAGGGGCCAGAGACCCAGTACTTC

V gene: TRBV19
D gene: TRBD1
J gene: TRBJ1-5
clone size: NA
CDR3 protein: CASTLETGGIMPQHF
CDR3 DNA: TGTGCCAGTACCCTTGAGACAGGGGGTATCATGCCCCAGCATTTT

V gene: TRBV6-1
D gene: TRBD1
J gene: TRBJ2-5
clone size: NA
CDR3 protein: CASSSGTGGQETQYF
CDR3 DNA: TGTGCCAGCAGTAGCGGGACAGGGGGCCAAGAGACCCAGTACTTC

V gene: TRBV28
D gene: NA
J gene: TRBJ1-5
clone size: few
CDR3 protein: CASSPRGQGNQPQHF
CDR3 DNA: TGTGCCAGCAGTCCACGGGGGCAGGGCAATCAGCCCCAGCATTTT

V gene: TRBV28
D gene: NA
J gene: TRBJ2-1
clone size: NA
CDR3 protein: CASTRLNEQFF
CDR3 DNA: TGTGCCAGCACCCGCTTAAATGAGCAGTTCTTC

V gene: TRBV6-5
D gene: TRBD1
J gene: TRBJ1-1
clone size: NA
CDR3 protein: CASSYSRTGNTEAFF
CDR3 DNA: TGTGCCAGCAGTTACTCGAGGACAGGGAACACTGAAGCTTTCTTT

V gene: TRBV19
D gene: TRBD1
J gene: TRBJ2-1
clone size: medium-sized
CDR3 protein: CASGIQGGDEQFF
CDR3 DNA: TGTGCCAGCGGGATACAGGGGGGTGATGAGCAGTTCTTC

V gene: TRBV5-4
D gene: TRBD2
J gene: TRBJ2-7
clone size: NA
CDR3 protein: CASSLAGGSYEQYF
CDR3 DNA: TGTGCCAGCAGCTTGGCCGGGGGGAGTTACGAGCAGTACTTC

V gene: TRBV2
D gene: TRBD1
J gene: TRBJ2-3
clone size: NA
CDR3 protein: CASRDRDLTETQYF
CDR3 DNA: TGTGCCAGCAGGGACAGGGATCTCACAGAAACGCAGTATTTT

V gene: TRBV7-9
D gene: TRBD2
J gene: TRBJ2-5
clone size: few
CDR3 protein: CASSRGEGKTQYF
CDR3 DNA: TGTGCCAGCAGCCGGGGGGAGGGGAAGACCCAGTACTTC